This TCR beta chain was recorded in a study of T-cell memory formation after mild COVID-19. 5'RACE with constant-segment primers built TCRalpha and TCRbeta cDNA libraries with UMIs. From the 5' RACE reads, TCRdb called clonotypes with MiXCR, one entry per CDR3 protein. This repertoire shows about 350,000 distinct CDR3 sequences, 13% to 15% found once; its top ten account for about 22%. Only a few counts were recorded for this clonotype. Trimming pared 3 bases from V and 7 bases from J, leaving 19 bases between. The germline gives CDR1 DFQATT, CDR2 SNEGSKA (reference sequence). This CDR3 spans 16 amino acids.

The TCR comes from a young man who had mild COVID-19 (a few samples of this study predate the infection). Cell type and time point are not known. The chain couples TRBV20-1 to TRBJ1-6; D gene unclear. The sequenced material came from PBMCs or a T cell subset sorted from them (not recorded which). CDR3 DNA sequence: TGCAGTGCTAGTGACGGGATAGCGGTAGTAAATTCACCCCTCCACTTT. Protein sequence: CSASDGIAVVNSPLHF.